The 24 T cell receptor beta chains below were found in one sample sequenced in a study of shared clonotypes between healthy human individuals. This table comes from immunoSEQ multiplex PCR, and its TCRdb copy is limited to in-frame clones, with some not included. The sample carries 230,000 or so clones, 50% to 75% recorded once. Material for sequencing was memory CD4+ T cells sorted from blood. Described subset: CD45RA-negative fraction. Receptors originate from a man aged 25-45 years in good health.

This clone was recorded a few times. The V and J genes are TRBV19 and TRBJ2-1, with D maybe TRBD1 (6 bases). The ends were cut back, 6 bases at V and 1 base at J, with 13 bases in the middle. The CDR3 is made up of 15 amino acids. Germline CDR1 is LNHDA and CDR2 is SQIVND (reference sequence). CDR3 amino acids: CASRDYDRSYNEQFF. CDR3 DNA: TGTGCCAGTAGAGACTATGACAGGTCCTACAATGAGCAGTTCTTC.

J is TRBJ2-1 and V is TRBV11-2; perhaps TRBD2 as D (5 bases). There are 15 residues in the CDR3. V was trimmed by 1 base and J by 3 bases, leaving 10 bases between them. Germline V gene lookup returns CDR1 SGHAT and CDR2 FQNNGV. This CDR3 is CASSLVSGYYNEQFF. DNA for the CDR3: TGTGCCAGCAGCTTAGTCAGCGGTTACTACAATGAGCAGTTCTTC.

The chain is built from TRBV11-2 and TRBJ2-3, with D possibly matching TRBD1 (6 bases). Germline V gene sequence: CDR1 SGHAT, CDR2 FQNNGV. The CDR3 contains 14 residues. Trimming removed 5 bases from V and 2 bases from J, with 11 bases in between. CDR3 sequence: CASSQQGNTDTQYF. CDR3 nucleotides: TGTGCCAGCAGCCAACAGGGCAACACAGATACGCAGTATTTT. Using reference TRBV11-2 and TRBJ2-3 for the parts outside the CDR3, the full variable domain is EAGVAQSPRYKIIEKRQSVAFWCNPISGHATLYWYQQILGQGPKLLIQFQNNGVVDDSQLPKDRFSAERLKGVDSTLKIQPAKLEDSAVYLCASSQQGNTDTQYFGPGTRLTVL.

The rearrangement links TRBV27 to TRBJ2-7; D is uncertain. Germline loops: CDR1 MNHEY, CDR2 SMNVEV (reference sequence). CDR3 length: 13 residues. Between the trimmed V and J ends, which lost 4 bases and 5 bases, there was a span of 12 bases. CDR3: CASSYLGRHEQYF. CDR3 bases: TGTGCCAGCAGTTACTTAGGGCGTCACGAGCAGTACTTC.

V and J are TRBV28 and TRBJ2-1; 11 nucleotides align to TRBD2. This CDR3 has 15 amino acids. In germline, CDR1 is MDHEN, CDR2 SYDVKM. The V and J ends lost 7 bases and 9 bases, in that order; junction bases with no gene match: 11. CDR3 loop: CASTRPTSGILEQFF. Written as DNA, the CDR3 is TGTGCCAGCACCAGACCGACTAGCGGGATTCTTGAGCAGTTCTTC.

This clone has a handful of counts. J is TRBJ1-5 and V is TRBV6-6; D is possibly TRBD1 (6 bases). V was cut by 5 bases and J by 4 bases, with 12 bases left in between. The CDR3 length is 14 residues. Germline values: CDR1 MNHNY, CDR2 SVGAGI (reference sequence). This CDR3 reads CASSRRGENQPQHF. CDR3 bases: TGTGCCAGCAGTAGGAGGGGGGAAAATCAGCCCCAGCATTTT.

The gene calls are TRBV7-2 and TRBJ2-1; tentatively, D is TRBD1 (5 bases). V dropped 5 bases and J dropped 6 bases, with 14 bases sitting between them. CDR1 is SGHTA and CDR2 is FQGNSA in the germline V gene. The CDR3 length is 14 residues. The CDR3 DNA reads TGTGCCAGCAGCGCTTCCTATGACAGCAATGAGCAGTTCTTC. Translated: CASSASYDSNEQFF.

The chain joins TRBV4-1 to TRBJ2-5; 9 bases agree with TRBD2. With V trimmed by 0 bases and J by 4 bases, 6 bases remained unmatched. The CDR3 has 16 amino acids. Germline loops: CDR1 MGHRA, CDR2 YSYEKL. CDR3 region: CASSQEGGRGLETQYF. CDR3 in DNA: TGCGCCAGCAGCCAAGAGGGCGGGAGGGGTTTAGAGACCCAGTACTTC.

This chain joins TRBV18 and TRBJ2-1, with D perhaps TRBD2 (7 bases). Germline loops: CDR1 KGHSH, CDR2 LQKENI. Trimming left V 8 bases short and J 0 bases short, with 14 bases between. This CDR3 has 15 residues. CDR3 nucleotide sequence: TGTGCCAGCGGTGGGGGGGCCCGCTCCTACAATGAGCAGTTCTTC. Translating gives CASGGGARSYNEQFF.

This chain connects TRBV7-8 to TRBJ2-1; weak D call: TRBD2 (6 bases). Germline V CDR1 and CDR2: SGHVS, FQNEAQ. The CDR3 spans 16 residues. Trimming stripped 1 base from V and 4 bases from J, with 14 bases between. The CDR3 here is CASSLGSLGGYNEQFF. The DNA for the CDR3 is TGTGCCAGCAGCTTAGGCAGCTTGGGGGGTTACAATGAGCAGTTCTTC. Drawing the rest from reference TRBV7-8 and TRBJ2-1, the complete variable domain is GAGVSQSPRYKVAKRGQDVALRCDPISGHVSLFWYQQALGQGPEFLTYFQNEAQLDKSGLPSDRFFAERPEGSVSTLKIQRTQQEDSAVYLCASSLGSLGGYNEQFFGPGTRLTVL.

The chain carries TRBV11-3 and TRBJ2-2; TRBD1 agrees at 8 bases. The CDR3 is made up of 15 amino acids. The V gene's germline CDR1 is SGHNT and CDR2 YENEEA. V lost 3 bases to trimming and J lost 4 bases; unmatched junction nucleotides: 4. The DNA of the CDR3 is TGTGCCAGCAGCTTTTCACAGGGGGGCACCGGGGAGCTGTTTTTT. This codes for CASSFSQGGTGELFF.

This clone was observed a handful of times. This chain uses TRBV25-1 with TRBJ2-1; D remains unclear. The CDR3 covers 14 residues. Germline CDR1 is MGHDK and CDR2 is SYGVNS. Deletions cut 2 bases from V and 8 bases from J, with 13 bases between. The CDR3 loop reads CASSERLLVHEQFF. In DNA form, the CDR3 reads TGTGCCAGCAGTGAACGGCTTCTAGTACATGAGCAGTTCTTC.

The V gene is TRBV10-3, the J gene TRBJ2-3; perhaps TRBD2 as D (6 bases). Germline lookup yields CDR1 ENHRY and CDR2 SYGVKD. This CDR3 contains 17 residues. The germline V and J ends were trimmed by 10 bases and 0 bases, with 23 bases remaining between them. The CDR3 DNA reads as TGTGCCACGCGGCCGGGAGCGGAACGAGGGAGCACAGATACGCAGTATTTT. Amino acid sequence: CATRPGAERGSTDTQYF.

The V and J genes are TRBV19 and TRBJ1-5; possibly TRBD1 for D (6 bases). V lost 6 bases to trimming and J lost 7 bases, with 7 bases between them. The CDR3 totals 11 residues. Germline CDR1 is LNHDA and CDR2 is SQIVND (reference sequence). This chain's CDR3 is CASSGGQPQHF. The DNA of the CDR3 is TGTGCCAGTAGCGGGGGCCAGCCCCAGCATTTT.

Only one count was recorded for this clone. The chain combines TRBV10-3 with TRBJ2-6; D is perhaps TRBD2 (6 bases). Germline V CDR1 and CDR2: ENHRY, SYGVKD. The CDR3 has 18 residues. V gave up 0 bases and J gave up 0 bases, with 12 bases separating them. The CDR3 DNA reads TGTGCCATCAGTGAGTCGAAAGGAGGGGTCTCTGGGGCCAACGTCCTGACTTTC. It encodes CAISESKGGVSGANVLTF.

V is TRBV7-2 and J is TRBJ2-3; 7 bases map to TRBD2. The V and J ends lost 5 bases and 2 bases, in that order; junction bases with no gene match: 10. This CDR3 comprises 16 residues. Germline V gene lookup returns CDR1 SGHTA and CDR2 FQGNSA. The CDR3 spells CASSRPREADTDTQYF. CDR3 DNA sequence: TGTGCCAGCAGCCGACCACGGGAGGCTGACACAGATACGCAGTATTTT.

The chain uses TRBV5-1 and TRBJ2-3; D gene ambiguous. The germline CDR1 and CDR2 sequences are SGHRS and YFSETQ. There are 12 residues in the CDR3. Trimming stripped 0 bases from V and 2 bases from J, with 1 base between. The CDR3 region is CASSLVTDTQYF. Written as DNA, the CDR3 is TGCGCCAGCAGCTTGGTCACAGATACGCAGTATTTT.

This chain's CDR3 is CASRDPSVSTDTQYF. The CDR3 bases are TGTGCCAGCAGGGATCCCTCTGTGAGCACAGATACGCAGTATTTT. The chain couples TRBV9 to TRBJ2-3; D is unresolved. Between the trimmed V and J ends, which lost 5 bases and 0 bases, there was a span of 13 bases. The CDR3 is 15 amino acids. CDR1 is SGDLS, CDR2 YYNGEE, per germline. Filled out from reference TRBV9 and TRBJ2-3, the complete variable domain reads DSGVTQTPKHLITATGQRVTLRCSPRSGDLSVYWYQQSLDQGLQFLIQYYNGEERAKGNILERFSAQQFPDLHSELNLSSLELGDSALYFCASRDPSVSTDTQYFGPGTRLTVL.

This clone was seen just once. The rearrangement joins TRBV14 to TRBJ2-1; 11 bases line up with TRBD2. CDR1 is SGHDN and CDR2 is FVKESK in the germline V gene. Trimming at V came to 6 bases and at J to 4 bases, leaving 2 bases not matched to a gene. The CDR3 runs 14 residues. The CDR3 protein is CASRGLAEYNEQFF. The CDR3 coding sequence is TGTGCCAGCAGGGGACTAGCGGAATACAATGAGCAGTTCTTC. The entire variable domain, with the rest obtained from reference TRBV14 and TRBJ2-1, is as follows: EAGVTQFPSHSVIEKGQTVTLRCDPISGHDNLYWYRRVMGKEIKFLLHFVKESKQDESGMPNNRFLAERTGGTYSTLKVQPAELEDSGVYFCASRGLAEYNEQFFGPGTRLTVL.

The V call is TRBV2, the J call TRBJ1-5; tentative D call: TRBD1 (5 bases). The CDR3 is 15 amino acids. The V end lost 3 bases, the J end lost 2 bases, and 11 bases lay between the germline ends. CDR1 and CDR2 (germline): SNHLY, FYNNEI. In nucleotides, the CDR3 is TGTGCCAGCAGTGAGTGGGGCTTGGGCAATCAGCCCCAGCATTTT. As protein: CASSEWGLGNQPQHF.

J is TRBJ2-1 and V is TRBV11-3, with 7 bases lining up with TRBD2. The germline gives CDR1 SGHNT, CDR2 YENEEA. Germline trimming cut 2 bases from V and 6 bases from J; bases unmatched to any gene: 7. The CDR3 consists of 15 residues. The CDR3 is CASSLYGGSGNEQFF. The CDR3 DNA follows: TGTGCCAGCAGCTTATACGGCGGGAGCGGCAATGAGCAGTTCTTC.

The chain joins TRBV7-6 to TRBJ2-3; D not certain. Germline CDR1 SGHVS, CDR2 FNYEAQ. CDR3 length equals 13 residues. The V end was cut by 5 bases, the J end by 9 bases, with 15 bases between. CDR3 DNA: TGTGCCAGCAGCCTAGACTGGCATGACACGCAGTATTTT. Residues: CASSLDWHDTQYF.

This chain joins TRBV5-6 and TRBJ2-1; TRBD1 aligns across 7 bases. Germline assignment: CDR1 SGHDT and CDR2 YYEEEE. CDR3 length equals 13 residues. The trim removed 9 bases at V and 2 bases at J, leaving 5 bases unmatched. The CDR3 nucleotides read TGTGCCACAACCGGGACAGCCTACAATGAGCAGTTCTTC. It is translated as CATTGTAYNEQFF.

The gene calls are TRBV28 and TRBJ2-2; the D is unclear. Trimming shortened V by 4 bases and J by 3 bases, and 9 bases separated the two germline ends. The CDR3 is made up of 14 amino acids. Germline assignment: CDR1 MDHEN and CDR2 SYDVKM. The CDR3 loop is CASSSYMDTGELFF. In DNA form, the CDR3 reads TGTGCCAGCAGTTCTTATATGGACACCGGGGAGCTGTTTTTT.